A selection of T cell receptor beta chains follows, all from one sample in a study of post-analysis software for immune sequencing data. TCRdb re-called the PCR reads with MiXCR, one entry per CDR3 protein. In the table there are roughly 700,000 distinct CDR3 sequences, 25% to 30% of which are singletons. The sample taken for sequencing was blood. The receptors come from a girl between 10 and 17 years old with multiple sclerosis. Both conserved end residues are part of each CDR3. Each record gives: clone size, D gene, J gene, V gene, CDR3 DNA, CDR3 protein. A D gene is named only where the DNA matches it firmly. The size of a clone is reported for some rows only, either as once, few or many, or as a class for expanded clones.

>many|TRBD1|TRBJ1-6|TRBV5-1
TGCGCCAGCAGCTGGACAGGGAGCTCCTATAATTCACCCCTCCACTTT
CASSWTGSSYNSPLHF
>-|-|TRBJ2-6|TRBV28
TGTGCCAGCAGTTTATATCAAGGAGCTGTTTCTGGGGCCAACGTCCTGACTTTC
CASSLYQGAVSGANVLTF
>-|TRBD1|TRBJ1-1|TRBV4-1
TGCGCCAGCAGCCATCGTTTGGGACAGGGAAGCGCTGAAGCTTTCTTT
CASSHRLGQGSAEAFF
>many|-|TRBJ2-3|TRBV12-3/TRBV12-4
TGTGCCAGCAGTTTACGGAACACAGATACGCAGTATTTT
CASSLRNTDTQYF
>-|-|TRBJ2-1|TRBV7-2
TGTGCCAGCAGCCTCCGCGTTTCAAGCTCCTACAATGAGCAGTTCTTC
CASSLRVSSSYNEQFF
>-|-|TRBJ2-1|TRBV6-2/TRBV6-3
TGTGCCAGCAGTTACCCCCTAGGGGGGTCCTACAATGAGCAGTTCTTC
CASSYPLGGSYNEQFF
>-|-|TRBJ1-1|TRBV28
TGTGCCAGCAGGTACCTCAATCGGCAGAGCATGAACACTGAAGCTTTCTTT
CASRYLNRQSMNTEAFF
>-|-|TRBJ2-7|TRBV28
TGTGCCAGCGAGGGGGGGATAACCTACGAGCAGTACTTC
CASEGGITYEQYF
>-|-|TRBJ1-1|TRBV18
TGTGCCAGCCAACCCGCCCATGACACTGAAGCTTTCTTT
CASQPAHDTEAFF
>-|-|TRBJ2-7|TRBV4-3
TGCGCCAGCGTCGGTGGGGAGAGCCACTCCTACGAGCAGTACTTC
CASVGGESHSYEQYF
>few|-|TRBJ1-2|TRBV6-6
TGTGCCAGCAGTTACAAAGGCGGGCACGGCTACACCTTC
CASSYKGGHGYTF
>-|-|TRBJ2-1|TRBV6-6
TGTGCCAGCAGTTACTCCCGAAGGGACGGGAACAATGAGCAGTTCTTC
CASSYSRRDGNNEQFF
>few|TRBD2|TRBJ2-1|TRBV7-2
TGTGCCAGCAGCTTATCCCGGGCTAGCGGATACAATGAGCAGTTCTTC
CASSLSRASGYNEQFF
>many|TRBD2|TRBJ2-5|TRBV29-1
TGCAGCGTGGGACTAGCTTTCCAAGAGACCCAGTACTTC
CSVGLAFQETQYF
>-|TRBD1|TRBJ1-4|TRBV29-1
TGCAGCGTCGAAACGGGACAGGGGGGTGAAAAACTGTTTTTT
CSVETGQGGEKLFF
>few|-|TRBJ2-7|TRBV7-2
TGTGCCAGCAGCTTAGGAGGGGTACCATTCTACGAGCAGTACTTC
CASSLGGVPFYEQYF
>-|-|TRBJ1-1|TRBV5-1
TGCGCCAGCAGCCCTCAAGTCCGGGACACTGAAGCTTTCTTT
CASSPQVRDTEAFF
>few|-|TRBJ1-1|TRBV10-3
TGTGCCATCAGCGTCAGAAACACTGAAGCTTTCTTT
CAISVRNTEAFF
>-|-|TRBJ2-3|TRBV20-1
TGCAATGCTAGGGTGTCTAGCACAGATACGCAGTATTTT
CNARVSSTDTQYF
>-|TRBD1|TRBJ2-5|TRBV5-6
TGTGCCAGCAGCGATCCGGGACAGGGTGGAGAGACCCAGTACTTC
CASSDPGQGGETQYF
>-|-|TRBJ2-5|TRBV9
TGTGCCAGCAGCGTAGTAGACACCCCTGGAGAGACCCAGTACTTC
CASSVVDTPGETQYF
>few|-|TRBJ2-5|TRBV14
TGTGCCAGCAGCCAAGAGGGCCGCAGGGTCCAAGAGACCCAGTACTTC
CASSQEGRRVQETQYF
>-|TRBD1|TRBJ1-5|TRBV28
TGTGCCAGCAGAGGACAGGACCATCAGCCCCAGCATTTT
CASRGQDHQPQHF
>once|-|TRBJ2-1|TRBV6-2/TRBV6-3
TGTGCCAGCAGTCCCGTCTACTCCTACAATGAGCAGTTCTTC
CASSPVYSYNEQFF
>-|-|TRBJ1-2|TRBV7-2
TGTGCCAGCAGGCCAACACAAGGGCTGAAGTCCACCGGCTACACCTTC
CASRPTQGLKSTGYTF
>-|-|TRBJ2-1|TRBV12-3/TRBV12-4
TGTGCCGGCAGTTTAATCTCCGCGGGCTACAATGAGCAGTTCTTC
CAGSLISAGYNEQFF
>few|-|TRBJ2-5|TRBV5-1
TGCGCCAGCAGCCCGGTGGAAGCGGGTTTACAAGAGACCCAGTACTTC
CASSPVEAGLQETQYF
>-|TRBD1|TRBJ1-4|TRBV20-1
TGCAGTGCTAGAGATCGATACAGGGGAGGGGGGGAAAAACTGTTTTTT
CSARDRYRGGGEKLFF
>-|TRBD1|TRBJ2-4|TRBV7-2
TGTGCCAGCAGCTTTCTCGCGGGACAGGGGGCTCGGTGGCTGTACTTC
CASSFLAGQGARWLYF
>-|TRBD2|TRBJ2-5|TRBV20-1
TGCAGTGCTAGAGACAGGACTAACGGGAGGGGTCCCCAAGAGACCCAGTACTTC
CSARDRTNGRGPQETQYF
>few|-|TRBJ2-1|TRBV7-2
TGTGCCAGCAGCTCAACTGTGGGCTACAATGAGCAGTTCTTC
CASSSTVGYNEQFF
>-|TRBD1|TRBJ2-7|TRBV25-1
TGTGCCAGCAGTGTAGGGGGCAACGAGCGGTACTTC
CASSVGGNERYF
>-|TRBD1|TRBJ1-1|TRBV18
TGTGCCAGCTCGGAAGGGACAGGGAATATTCGAAGAGCTTTCTTT
CASSEGTGNIRRAFF
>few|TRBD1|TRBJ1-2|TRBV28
TGTGCCAGCACCCTAGGGGGCTATAACTATGGCTACACCTTC
CASTLGGYNYGYTF
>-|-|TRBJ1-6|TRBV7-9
TGTGCCAGCAGCTTTACATCCTCACCCCTCCACTTT
CASSFTSSPLHF
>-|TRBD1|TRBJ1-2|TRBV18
TGTGCCAGCTCACCACTTGGGACAGGGGACGGCGGCTACACCTTC
CASSPLGTGDGGYTF
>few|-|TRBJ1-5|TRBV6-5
TGTGCCAGCAGTTATCGGCAGACTAGCAATCAGCCCCAGCATTTT
CASSYRQTSNQPQHF
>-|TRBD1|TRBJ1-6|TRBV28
TGTGCCAGCGAACCCAGGGACAGGGATCATTCACCCCTCCACTTT
CASEPRDRDHSPLHF
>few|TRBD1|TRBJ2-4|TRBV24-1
TGTGCCACCAGTGACGACAGGGGCCACATTCAGTACTTC
CATSDDRGHIQYF
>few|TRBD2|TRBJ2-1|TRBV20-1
TGCAGTGCTTCGAAGACTAGCGGGAGGATAAGGCCCTACAATGAGCAGTTCTTC
CSASKTSGRIRPYNEQFF
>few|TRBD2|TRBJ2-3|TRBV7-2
TGTGCCAGCAGCTTCGGACTAGTCAGCACAGATGCGCAGTATTTT
CASSFGLVSTDAQYF
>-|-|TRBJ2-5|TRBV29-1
TGCAGCGTTGAGGCCAAGACCCAGTACTTC
CSVEAKTQYF
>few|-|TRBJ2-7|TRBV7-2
TGTGCCAGCAGCCCTCCGGGCACCGGCGGTGCCTACGAGCAGTACTTC
CASSPPGTGGAYEQYF